This T cell receptor beta chain was recovered during a study of T cell repertoires in cytomegalovirus infection. As for the study in general: The authors relied on CMV epitopes, both recently identified HLA-C-restricted and well-studied HLA-B-restricted. Public signatures in TCR beta pointed to CMV infection and matching HLA type. Study results and caveats: CMV-specific TCR beta clonotypes restricted by HLA-C were the ones dominating the ex vivo response. Summed public TCR beta family frequency identified CMV carriers bearing the relevant HLA.

MiXCR, applied by TCRdb to the reads, yields one record per CDR3 protein. The sample consists of 360,000 or so distinct CDR3 sequences, roughly a third of them appearing once. Details on this clonotype: Its matching antigen is unknown.

CDR1 is DFQATT and CDR2 is SNEGSKA in the germline V gene (reference sequence). The CDR3 totals 14 residues. V was cut by 6 bases and J by 10 bases, with 22 bases left in between. The sequencing here drew on cultured PBMCs, taken from culture after CMV antigen stimulation. The J gene is TRBJ2-1, the V gene TRBV20-1; D is ambiguous. This sequence originates from a human donor in good health (CMV status not recorded). Some clones in this sample may be carry-over from other donors' samples. CDR3 coding DNA: TGCAGTGCCTCCAGTGCTAACTCACTTTGGGAGCAGTTCTTC. Translated, it gives CSASSANSLWEQFF.